This TCR beta chain was sequenced for a study of siplizumab effects on memory and regulatory T cells. Study-level points and caveats: Mean Treg-derived proportions of mappable alloreactive CD4+ clones were less than 75% for siplizumab and 25% to 30% for controls. No more than a minor fraction of alloreactive clones could be traced back to unstimulated subsets. There appeared to be greater diversity in naive T cells than in memory cells, and naive T cells seemed major contributors to the alloresponse. Siplizumab significantly lowered the alloreactive sequences that could be traced to unstimulated CD4+ memory cells.

This clone was seen a single time. Its target is not known. This CDR3 spans 15 amino acids. The germline V gene has CDR1 SGHVS and CDR2 FQNEAQ. V was clipped by 3 bases and J by 5 bases; unmatched bases: 4. The method was immunoSEQ multiplex PCR; TCRdb's version includes in-frame clones alone and lacks a portion of them. The sample holds 90,000 to 130,000 clones; roughly 92% are singletons and the top ten take approximately 1.2%. The origin of this receptor is a human donor in good health. The chain recombines TRBV7-8 with TRBJ1-4; 9 positions agree with TRBD1. The sequenced sample was CD4+ T cells sorted from blood. The CDR3 coding sequence is TGTGCCAGCAGCTTTACCGGGACAGGGAATGAAAAACTGTTTTTT. Translated: CASSFTGTGNEKLFF.